The entry below gives a single T cell receptor (beta chain) sequence along with its context. This clonotype appeared many times. Its antigen remains undetermined. No per-base quality is available; no much larger clone lies one base away. These data belong to a study of regulatory T cells in long-lasting Graves disease (TCRdb year 2021). Describing the broader study: To count as having persistent Graves' disease, a patient had to have received antithyroid drug treatment for over 5 years with TSH receptor autoantibodies remaining persistently positive. Peripheral blood TCR sequencing and RNA sequencing compared persistent Graves' disease patients with newly diagnosed Graves' disease patients. The study took place in China and was registered as a clinical trial. A total of roughly 33 samples underwent TCR sequencing: about 13 from persistent and about 20 from newly diagnosed Graves' disease patients. Persistent Graves' disease patients in the clinical cohort had taken antithyroid drugs for roughly ten years on average. What the research found in general, with its limitations: Only the TCR beta chain was sequenced and analyzed. Preferential use of TRBV28, TRBJ1-2 and TRBJ2-5 was observed in persistent disease, whereas TRBV20-1 and TRBJ2-1 were favored in newly diagnosed disease. Peripheral blood alone was examined, since thyroid tissue, which constituted the primary lesion, could not be accessed. Persistent Graves' disease patients showed lower TCR Shannon entropy and fewer highly expanded clones than newly diagnosed patients, suggesting clonal expansion. The authors noted that the small sample size was a limitation that may lower accuracy. Persistent patients shared more public clonotypes among themselves (around 2,800) than newly diagnosed patients did (more than 950).

According to the study, the label for this sample's time point signals: persistent/refractory GD, antithyroid drugs over 5 years with positive TRAb. For both TCR sequencing and RNA sequencing, RNA was extracted from PBMCs in TRIzol. The diagnosis of Graves' disease followed American Thyroid Association guidelines. Patients were recruited from an endocrinology department in Xi'an, China. Each patient gave about 10 milliliters of peripheral blood, collected in an EDTA anticoagulant tube. PBMCs were isolated by Ficoll Paque Plus density gradient separation without further T cell sorting. RNA quality was checked with an Agilent 2100 Bioanalyzer and agarose gel, and concentration with a NanoDrop 2000. The germline V gene sets CDR1 to SGHAT and CDR2 to FQNNGV. The germline ends are 11 bases apart after V is trimmed by 4 bases and J by 2 bases. Measured from the cysteine to the phenylalanine, the CDR3 is 14 residues long. Kept here is only the CDR3 DNA, which spans 42 bases and is read in frame from base 1.

Libraries were built with multiplex PCR. The sequencer listed for this sample is Illumina HiSeq 4000. iRepertoire HTBI primers and Arm-PCR amplification of CDR3 regions were used to construct TCR beta libraries. PCR products were gel purified before sequencing. The authors processed their data as follows. A total of 62 TRBV and 14 TRBJ segments were identified across samples and were used for gene usage analysis of CDR3 amino acid clonotypes. Filtered high-quality paired reads were merged into contigs using COPE and FqMerger. BLAST was used to align contigs to the IMGT TRBV, TRBD and TRBJ reference genes, and CDR3 was defined following IMGT. Any clonotype with a frequency above 0.1% was classified as a highly expanded clone. Repertoire diversity was measured by Shannon entropy, and V-J evenness by the Gini coefficient. A clonotype found in more than one individual was treated as public. TCRdb passed the public sequencing reads through fastp at Q25 and MiXCR, retaining productive beta sequences. Rows with one shared CDR3 protein collapse into an entry with the most common genes and DNA. TCRdb, not the authors, supplied the V and J calls. The sample contains fewer than 550,000 distinct CDR3 sequences, 20% to 25% of them found a single time. The ten most abundant clones make up roughly 7% of the sample.

The sample consisted of peripheral blood mononuclear cells (PBMCs), taken when the disease was refractory, from a patient treated with antithyroid drugs. This receptor chain uses TRBV11-2 and TRBJ1-1, with an unclear D gene assignment. The origin of this receptor is a female donor with Graves disease. The CDR3 amino acid sequence is: CASSSPYRNTEAFF. The DNA reads as follows: TGTGCCAGCAGCTCCCCGTATAGAAACACTGAAGCTTTCTTT.